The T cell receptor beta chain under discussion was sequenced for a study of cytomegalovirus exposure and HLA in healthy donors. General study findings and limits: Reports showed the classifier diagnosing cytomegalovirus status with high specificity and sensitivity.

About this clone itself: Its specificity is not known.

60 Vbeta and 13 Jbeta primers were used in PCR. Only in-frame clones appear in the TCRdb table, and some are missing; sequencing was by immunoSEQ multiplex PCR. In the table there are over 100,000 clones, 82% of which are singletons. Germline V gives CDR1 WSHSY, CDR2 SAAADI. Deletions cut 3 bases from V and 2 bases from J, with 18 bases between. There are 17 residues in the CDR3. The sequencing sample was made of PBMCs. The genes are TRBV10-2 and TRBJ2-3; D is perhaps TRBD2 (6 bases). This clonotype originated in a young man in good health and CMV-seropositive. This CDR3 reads CASSDGGWGTLTDTQYF. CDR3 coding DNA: TGCGCCAGCAGTGATGGGGGGTGGGGAACCCTCACAGATACGCAGTATTTT.